The sequence of this T cell receptor (beta chain) was determined in a study of T cell responses to AZD1222 COVID-19 vaccine. Sequencing used immunoSEQ multiplex PCR; TCRdb keeps in-frame clones, though not all of them. The sample has about 170,000 clones, about nine tenths seen once. The sequences come from peripheral blood, collected on day 0 of AZD1222 vaccination. The receptor was isolated from an adult in good health.

The CDR3 sequence: CASSFPTDGFGNTIYF. For the CDR3, the DNA is TGTGCCAGCAGTTTCCCCACCGACGGTTTTGGAAACACCATATATTTT. This chain links TRBV28 with TRBJ1-3; D gene ambiguous. Germline V CDR1 and CDR2: MDHEN, SYDVKM. The CDR3 runs 16 residues. The V end was cut by 3 bases, the J end by 3 bases, with 15 bases between.